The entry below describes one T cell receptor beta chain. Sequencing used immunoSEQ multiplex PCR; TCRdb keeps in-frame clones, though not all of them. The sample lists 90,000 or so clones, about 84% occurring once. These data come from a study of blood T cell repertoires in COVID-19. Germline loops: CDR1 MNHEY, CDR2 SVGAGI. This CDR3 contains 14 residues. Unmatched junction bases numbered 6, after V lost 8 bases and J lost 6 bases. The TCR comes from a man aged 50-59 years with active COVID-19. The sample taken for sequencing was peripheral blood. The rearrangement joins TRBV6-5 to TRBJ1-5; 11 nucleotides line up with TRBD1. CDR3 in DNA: TGTGCCAGCCTGGGACAGGGGGGCCGTCAGCCCCAGCATTTT. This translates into CASLGQGGRQPQHF.